This paragraph reports one TCR beta chain. Its antigen remains unknown. These data belong to a study of regulatory T cells in long-lasting Graves disease. Study-level points and caveats: Favored usage of TRBV28, TRBJ1-2 and TRBJ2-5 was recorded in persistent disease.

The CDR3 has 14 residues. V lost 6 bases, J lost 6 bases, and 11 bases stayed unmatched. Per the germline V gene, CDR1 is SQVTM and CDR2 is ANQGSEA. Libraries of TCR beta came from iRepertoire HTBI primers plus Arm-PCR of CDR3 regions. TCRdb reprocessed the multiplex PCR reads with MiXCR, giving one entry per CDR3 protein. The sample has approximately 350,000 distinct CDR3 sequences; 12% are singletons. The time point: newly diagnosed GD, antithyroid drugs for less than 3 months. After RNA was extracted from PBMCs, the TCR library was made from it. These data are also associated with another study on T cells in Graves' hyperthyroidism and ophthalmopathy.

The TCR was taken from a young woman with Graves disease. This rearrangement joins TRBV29-1 to TRBJ1-1, with 9 bases identical to TRBD1. The source was peripheral blood mononuclear cells (PBMCs), collected at new diagnosis, from a patient treated with antithyroid drugs. CDR3 sequence reads: CSVWTGANEPEAFF. CDR3 bases: TGCAGCGTGTGGACAGGGGCGAACGAACCTGAAGCTTTCTTT.